One T cell receptor beta chain is described in this entry. A clone one base away is much larger, so this may be a read error. Additional DNA sequences in this sample encode the identical CDR3. The sample is drawn from a study of shared clonotypes between healthy human individuals. The data were produced by immunoSEQ multiplex PCR, yet TCRdb's version contains in-frame clones alone and is incomplete. Of about 490,000 clones listed, 79% are singletons. Trimming removed 5 bases from V and 4 bases from J; junction bases left unmatched: 5. From germline, CDR1 is SGHAT and CDR2 FQNNGV. The CDR3 consists of 14 residues.

This clonotype was sampled from a woman aged 40 to 55 in good health. Some clones in this sample may be carry-over from other donors' samples. The V gene is TRBV11-2, the J gene TRBJ2-5; 9 bases are a match to TRBD2. The sequencing sample was made of PBMCs. Written as DNA, the CDR3 is TGTGCCAGCAGCCCGGGACTAGCCGGAGAGACCCAGTACTTC. Protein: CASSPGLAGETQYF.